The 22 T cell receptor beta chains in this list originate from one sample, sequenced in a study of cytomegalovirus exposure and HLA in healthy donors. 13 Jbeta primers and 60 Vbeta primers were used for the PCR. Produced via immunoSEQ multiplex PCR; TCRdb's table is partial and in-frame only. The data show 150,000 to 200,000 clones, roughly 83% seen once. Sequenced sample: PBMCs. Receptor source: a boy between 10 and 17 years old in good health and CMV-seronegative.

The chain uses TRBV6-5 and TRBJ1-2, with D hard to call. The CDR3 length is 15 residues. Germline CDR1 and CDR2: MNHEY and SVGAGI. Trimming took off 0 bases at V and 5 bases at J, with 13 bases between the two ends. CDR3 nucleotides: TGTGCCAGCAGTTACTCCATGGTCGGGTCGTATGGCTACACCTTC. It encodes CASSYSMVGSYGYTF.

V usage is TRBV6-5 and J usage is TRBJ2-1; TRBD2 aligns across 13 bases. The CDR3 consists of 16 residues. The V gene end was trimmed by 2 bases and the J gene end by 8 bases; junction bases not matched to a gene: 6. Per germline, CDR1 MNHEY and CDR2 SVGAGI. CDR3 nucleotides: TGTGCCAGCAGTTACCGAGGACTAGCGGGAGATTATGAGCAGTTCTTC. Translating gives CASSYRGLAGDYEQFF.

This chain links TRBV27 with TRBJ2-5; 10 nucleotides align to TRBD2. CDR1 and CDR2 from the germline V gene are MNHEY and SMNVEV (reference sequence). The CDR3 spans 14 residues. Trimming took 3 bases from V and 4 from J; bases not matched to a gene: 2. The CDR3 region is CASSFRLAGETQYF. The CDR3 coding sequence is TGTGCCAGCAGTTTCCGACTAGCGGGAGAGACCCAGTACTTC.

This chain joins TRBV6-5 and TRBJ2-3, with a tentative D call TRBD2 (5 bases). CDR1 and CDR2 from the germline V gene are MNHEY and SVGAGI. V was trimmed by 2 bases and J by 6 bases, leaving 15 bases between them. CDR3 length: 15 amino acids. The CDR3 is CASSYAGQALDTQYF. Here the CDR3 DNA reads TGTGCCAGCAGTTACGCGGGTCAGGCACTCGATACGCAGTATTTT.

This chain links TRBV28 with TRBJ2-3; 12 nucleotides agree with TRBD2. The ends lost 1 base at V and 3 bases at J; junction bases unmatched: 20. Germline CDR1 MDHEN, CDR2 SYDVKM. The CDR3 length is 22 residues. CDR3 residues: CASSLLASGRGRGRATTDTQYF. CDR3 in DNA: TGTGCCAGCAGTTTATTGGCTAGCGGGAGGGGACGGGGGAGGGCAACAACAGATACGCAGTATTTT.

The genes are TRBV28 and TRBJ1-4; 12 bases map to TRBD1. In germline, CDR1 is MDHEN, CDR2 SYDVKM. The CDR3 runs 16 residues. Trimming removed 3 bases from V and 7 bases from J; junction bases left unmatched: 6. Here the CDR3 DNA reads TGTGCCAGCAGTTTTGGGTGGGACAGGGGGCCTGAAAAACTGTTTTTT. Protein: CASSFGWDRGPEKLFF. The full variable domain, in which reference TRBV28 and TRBJ1-4 provide the parts outside the CDR3, is DVKVTQSSRYLVKRTGEKVFLECVQDMDHENMFWYRQDPGLGLRLIYFSYDVKMKEKGDIPEGYSVSREKKERFSLILESASTNQTSMYLCASSFGWDRGPEKLFFGSGTQLSVL.

CDR3 sequence reads: CASSPQGLAGGHEQYF. The CDR3 region has the DNA TGTGCCAGCAGCCCCCAGGGACTAGCGGGAGGCCACGAGCAGTACTTC. The rearrangement uses TRBV9 and TRBJ2-7; 15 bases fit TRBD2. CDR1 and CDR2 (germline): SGDLS, YYNGEE. CDR3 length: 16 residues. The V gene end was trimmed by 4 bases and the J gene end by 5 bases; junction bases not matched to a gene: 7. The full variable domain, its missing parts supplied by reference TRBV9 and TRBJ2-7, is DSGVTQTPKHLITATGQRVTLRCSPRSGDLSVYWYQQSLDQGLQFLIQYYNGEERAKGNILERFSAQQFPDLHSELNLSSLELGDSALYFCASSPQGLAGGHEQYFGPGTRLTVT.

This clone was detected once. This chain uses TRBV10-3 with TRBJ1-6, with 9 bases lining up with TRBD1. This CDR3 region has 13 residues. V was clipped by 8 bases and J by 8 bases; unmatched bases: 4. CDR1 and CDR2 from the germline V gene are ENHRY and SYGVKD. The CDR3 reads CAIRGDRDSPLHF. CDR3 bases: TGTGCCATCCGGGGGGACAGGGATTCACCCCTCCACTTT.

This clone was observed a handful of times. V usage is TRBV4-1 and J usage is TRBJ2-1; TRBD1 matches 10 bases. The CDR3 is 16 amino acids. The germline CDR1 and CDR2 sequences are MGHRA and YSYEKL. The ends lost 3 bases at V and 10 bases at J; junction bases unmatched: 12. The CDR3, as DNA: TGCGCCAGCAGCCACGCCCGGGACAGGGGTCGCAGCGAGCAGTTCTTC. Translation: CASSHARDRGRSEQFF.

The chain links TRBV30 to TRBJ1-5, with D maybe TRBD1 (6 bases). Germline V gene sequence: CDR1 GTSNPN, CDR2 SVGIG (reference sequence). The CDR3 consists of 14 residues. Trimming left V 3 bases short and J 6 bases short, with 15 bases between. CDR3 residues: CAWRSTGLGQPQHF. The CDR3 DNA is TGTGCCTGGAGATCGACAGGCTTAGGTCAGCCCCAGCATTTT.

This clone was counted a single time. The V call is TRBV13, the J call TRBJ2-1, with no clear D. The V gene's germline CDR1 is PRHDT and CDR2 FYEKMQ (reference sequence). The CDR3 is made up of 12 amino acids. The germline V and J ends were trimmed by 3 bases and 5 bases, with 5 bases remaining between them. The CDR3 DNA reads TGTGCCAGCAGCTTCGAGGACAATGAGCAGTTCTTC. Its protein is CASSFEDNEQFF. The whole variable domain, remainder taken from reference TRBV13 and TRBJ2-1, is AAGVIQSPRHLIKEKRETATLKCYPIPRHDTVYWYQQGPGQDPQFLISFYEKMQSDKGSIPDRFSAQQFSDYHSELNMSSLELGDSALYFCASSFEDNEQFFGPGTRLTVL.

This chain connects TRBV6-5 to TRBJ2-3; the match to TRBD2 covers 11 bases. Germline CDR1 is MNHEY and CDR2 is SVGAGI. J was trimmed by 0 bases and V by 6 bases; bases with no gene match: 2. This CDR3 is 15 amino acids long. The CDR3 DNA sequence: TGTGCCAGCAGGGGACTAGCGGCAAGCACAGATACGCAGTATTTT. This translates into CASRGLAASTDTQYF.

This chain uses TRBV19 with TRBJ2-7, with D maybe TRBD1 (6 bases). This CDR3 has 13 amino acids. Deletions cut 3 bases from V and 3 bases from J, with 9 bases between. Germline V gene data show CDR1 as LNHDA and CDR2 as SQIVND (reference sequence). The CDR3 protein is CASSMGQSYEQYF. The CDR3 DNA reads TGTGCCAGTAGTATGGGACAAAGCTACGAGCAGTACTTC. The complete variable domain, with remaining parts taken from reference TRBV19 and TRBJ2-7, reads DGGITQSPKYLFRKEGQNVTLSCEQNLNHDAMYWYRQDPGQGLRLIYYSQIVNDFQKGDIAEGYSVSREKKESFPLTVTSAQKNPTAFYLCASSMGQSYEQYFGPGTRLTVT.

The gene calls are TRBV2 and TRBJ1-1, with unresolved D. V was shortened by 7 bases and J by 0 bases, with 12 bases between the two germline ends. This CDR3 has 14 amino acids. Looked up from germline, CDR1 is SNHLY and CDR2 is FYNNEI. CDR3 in DNA: TGTGCCAGCACGTCACAGACCCTGAACACTGAAGCTTTCTTT. Its translation is CASTSQTLNTEAFF.

The chain couples TRBV4-3 to TRBJ2-3; perhaps TRBD2 as D (6 bases). Germline-derived CDR1 and CDR2 are LGHNA and YSLEER. The V gene lost 1 base and the J gene lost 10 bases, with 9 bases spanning the gap. There are 12 residues in the CDR3. The CDR3 coding sequence is TGCGCCAGCAGCCAAGTCGCTAGCGCGCAGTATTTT. It encodes CASSQVASAQYF.

The chain has TRBV6-5 and TRBJ1-3, with 8 bases that match TRBD1. Germline loops: CDR1 MNHEY, CDR2 SVGAGI. The CDR3 has 15 amino acids. J lost 2 bases, V lost 2 bases, and 2 bases had no gene match. The CDR3 spells CASSYATGAGNTIYF. The DNA for the CDR3 is TGTGCCAGCAGTTACGCGACAGGGGCTGGAAACACCATATATTTT.

The rearrangement uses TRBV6-1 and TRBJ2-5; D remains unclear. Germline V lookup: CDR1 MNHNS, CDR2 SASEGT. Trimming cost V 3 bases and J 4 bases, with 6 bases left between them. The CDR3 covers 12 residues. The CDR3 nucleotides read TGTGCCAGCAGTGACCTCCTAGAGACCCAGTACTTC. This codes for CASSDLLETQYF.

This chain connects TRBV12-5 to TRBJ1-2; unclear D gene. CDR1 and CDR2 from the germline V gene are LGHNT and FRNRAP. V was trimmed by 6 bases and J by 1 base, leaving 6 bases between them. The CDR3 loop spans 12 amino acids. CDR3 DNA sequence: TGTGCTAGTGGCGGGGATAACTATGGCTACACCTTC. It is translated as CASGGDNYGYTF.

The gene calls are TRBV28 and TRBJ1-2; no definite D call. CDR3 length: 12 residues. Germline CDR1 is MDHEN and CDR2 is SYDVKM. Between the trimmed V and J ends, which lost 5 bases and 7 bases, there was a span of 11 bases. The CDR3 nucleotides read TGTGCCAGCAGTCTCAGACGCGGTGGCTACACCTTC. This gives the protein CASSLRRGGYTF.

The gene calls are TRBV11-2 and TRBJ1-6; 7 bases align to TRBD1. The junction had 13 bases not matched to a gene; V was cut back by 4 bases and J by 7 bases. CDR3 size: 17 residues. Germline CDR1 reads SGHAT; CDR2 reads FQNNGV. CDR3 nucleotide sequence: TGTGCCAGCAGCTCCCTCCGAGGGGGCGCGAGGAATTCACCCCTCCACTTT. Translated: CASSSLRGGARNSPLHF.

In regard to this clone: One end of the junction is discordant with germline, which a read error may explain. The chain has TRBV7-7 and TRBJ2-2, with 9 bases matching TRBD1. The CDR3 sequence is 17 residues long. The V gene's germline CDR1 is SSHAT and CDR2 FNYEAQ (reference sequence). The CDR3 region has the DNA TGTGCTAGCAGCTTACTACCGGGACAGGGAAACACCGGGGAGCTGTTTTTT. It specifies CASSLLPGQGNTGELFF.

The chain employs TRBV29-1 and TRBJ2-1; D is possibly TRBD2 (5 bases). The CDR3 is made up of 15 amino acids. Germline V gene lookup returns CDR1 SQVTM and CDR2 ANQGSEA. V dropped 7 bases and J dropped 6 bases, with 22 bases sitting between them. The CDR3 is CSATPTTWGVNEQFF. The CDR3 DNA reads TGCAGCGCTACACCCACTACCTGGGGAGTCAATGAGCAGTTCTTC.